Presented here are 27 T cell receptor beta chains from one specimen sequenced in a study of regulatory T cells in long-lasting Graves disease. Regarding time point: persistent/refractory GD, antithyroid drugs over 5 years with positive TRAb. The TCR library was made from RNA that had been extracted from PBMCs in TRIzol. The authors built TCR beta libraries using iRepertoire HTBI primers and Arm-PCR of CDR3 regions. TCRdb processed the multiplex PCR reads anew with MiXCR; each CDR3 protein has one entry. The sample has about 660,000 distinct CDR3 sequences, roughly 30% seen once. Material: peripheral blood mononuclear cells (PBMCs), obtained when the disease was refractory, from a patient treated with antithyroid drugs. The receptors come from a female donor with Graves disease.

This clonotype was counted many times. V gene TRBV28 combines with J gene TRBJ1-2; no clear D gene. CDR3 length: 12 amino acids. Germline V gene lookup returns CDR1 MDHEN and CDR2 SYDVKM. Trimming took off 5 bases at V and 2 bases at J, with 6 bases between the two ends. The CDR3 loop is CASSNRNYGYTF. The CDR3 region has the DNA TGTGCCAGCAGTAACAGAAACTATGGCTACACCTTC.

V and J are TRBV11-2 and TRBJ1-2; D perhaps matches TRBD1 (5 bases). Trimming cost V 5 bases and J 0 bases, with 16 bases left between them. CDR3 size: 16 residues. Germline V gene data show CDR1 as SGHAT and CDR2 as FQNNGV. CDR3 in DNA: TGTGCCAGCAGCACCGACAGCATACTAACTAACTATGGCTACACCTTC. It yields the protein CASSTDSILTNYGYTF.

This clonotype was recorded at least ten times. The rearrangement joins TRBV15 to TRBJ2-7, with no clear D. Germline V gene sequence: CDR1 LNHNV, CDR2 YYDKDF (reference sequence). This CDR3 spans 16 amino acids. V shed 1 base and J shed 2 bases, with 15 bases lying between them. CDR3 amino acids: CATSRGGSTATYEQYF. DNA of the CDR3: TGTGCCACCAGCAGAGGAGGTTCAACGGCGACCTACGAGCAGTACTTC.

The V and J genes are TRBV12-3 or TRBV12-4 and TRBJ1-1; tentative D call: TRBD1 (6 bases). Trimming cost V 2 bases and J 2 bases, with 18 bases left between them. This CDR3 spans 17 amino acids. The CDR3: CASSLRGRFKPNTEAFF. The CDR3 nucleotides read TGTGCCAGCAGTTTACGGGGGCGCTTCAAACCCAACACTGAAGCTTTCTTT.

This clonotype came up a few times. The chain joins TRBV5-6 to TRBJ2-7; D may correspond to TRBD1 or TRBD2 (5 bases each). Trimming removed 1 base at V and 9 bases at J, with 14 bases between. Germline CDR1 SGHDT, CDR2 YYEEEE. This CDR3 has 13 residues. This CDR3 reads CASSLTRDGGQYF. In DNA, the CDR3 is TGTGCCAGCAGCTTGACCCGGGACGGAGGGCAGTACTTC.

This clonotype was recorded at least ten times. V is TRBV6-1 and J is TRBJ1-1, with TRBD1 as a possible D gene (5 bases). CDR3 length: 12 residues. With 1 base removed from V and 11 bases from J, the gap between germline ends came to 11 bases. In germline, CDR1 is MNHNS, CDR2 SASEGT. In DNA form, the CDR3 reads TGTGCCAGCAGTGAAGGCAGGGTGTTGGCTTTCTTT. Residues: CASSEGRVLAFF.

This clonotype was observed many times. The chain uses TRBV12-3 or TRBV12-4 and TRBJ1-1; no firm D call. Trimming pared 2 bases from V and 3 bases from J, leaving 4 bases between. This CDR3 is 12 amino acids long. The CDR3: CASSLRYTEAFF. Written as DNA, the CDR3 is TGTGCCAGCAGTTTAAGGTACACTGAAGCTTTCTTT.

The chain's CDR3 is CASRGLAGGPRNIQYF. The CDR3, as DNA: TGTGCCAGCAGGGGTCTAGCGGGAGGGCCGCGAAACATTCAGTACTTC. This chain links TRBV6-1 with TRBJ2-4, with 12 positions matching TRBD2. The CDR3 consists of 16 residues. Germline V gives CDR1 MNHNS, CDR2 SASEGT. J gave up 6 bases and V 6 bases, and 9 bases lay outside the gene matches.

This clonotype was recorded many times. V is TRBV27 and J is TRBJ2-5; D may correspond to TRBD1 or TRBD2 (5 bases each). Per germline, CDR1 MNHEY and CDR2 SMNVEV (reference sequence). The CDR3 covers 14 residues. The germline V and J ends were trimmed by 1 base and 5 bases, with 11 bases remaining between them. DNA of the CDR3: TGTGCCAGCAGTTTATTGAGGGGCGGGGAGACCCAGTACTTC. This encodes CASSLLRGGETQYF.

The chain couples TRBV20-1 to TRBJ2-7; D tentatively reads TRBD1 or TRBD2 (5 bases each). Trimming cost V 0 bases and J 1 base, with 10 bases left between them. Germline assignment: CDR1 DFQATT and CDR2 SNEGSKA (reference sequence). The CDR3 spans 14 residues. The CDR3 here is CSARDLGESYEQYF. The CDR3 nucleotides are TGCAGTGCTAGAGATCTGGGGGAGTCCTACGAGCAGTACTTC.

This clonotype was counted only a few times. The chain recombines TRBV30 with TRBJ2-5; TRBD2 agrees at 10 bases. CDR1 GTSNPN and CDR2 SVGIG come from the germline V gene (reference sequence). The CDR3 runs 12 residues. J lost 8 bases, V lost 4 bases, and 4 bases had no gene match. Here the CDR3 DNA reads TGTGCCTGGACCCTAGCGGGGGAAACCCAGTACTTC. It codes for CAWTLAGETQYF.

The table lists this clonotype with a few counts. This chain uses TRBV28 with TRBJ1-3; D not certain. Looked up from germline, CDR1 is MDHEN and CDR2 is SYDVKM. The CDR3 contains 14 residues. V lost 2 bases to trimming and J lost 7 bases, with 12 bases between them. CDR3 protein: CASSLHTVGNTIYF. The CDR3 coding sequence is TGTGCCAGCAGTTTACATACAGTCGGGAACACCATATATTTT.

The chain couples TRBV7-8 to TRBJ1-1, with D tentatively TRBD1 (5 bases). This CDR3 contains 18 residues. Between the trimmed V and J ends, which lost 5 bases and 0 bases, there was a span of 22 bases. Germline V gives CDR1 SGHVS, CDR2 FQNEAQ. As DNA, the CDR3 is TGTGCCAGCAGCGGCCCCCTGGGGGGAAAACCTATGAACACTGAAGCTTTCTTT. As protein: CASSGPLGGKPMNTEAFF.

This clonotype was detected many times. The gene calls are TRBV11-2 and TRBJ1-6; the D is unclear. V was cut by 5 bases and J by 1 base, with 9 bases left in between. The germline V gene has CDR1 SGHAT and CDR2 FQNNGV. CDR3 size: 15 residues. The CDR3 is CASSPIFSYNSPLHF. The CDR3 region has the DNA TGTGCCAGCAGCCCAATTTTTTCCTATAATTCACCCCTCCACTTT.

The chain is built from TRBV7-8 and TRBJ1-6; D may be TRBD1 (5 bases). CDR3 size: 16 residues. V was shortened by 6 bases and J by 7 bases, with 19 bases between the two germline ends. Germline CDR1 and CDR2: SGHVS and FQNEAQ. The DNA for the CDR3 is TGTGCCAGCAGTTCCCTCGGGCAGGGTGGGAATTCACCCCTCCACTTT. This encodes CASSSLGQGGNSPLHF.

About this clonotype itself: A much larger clone sits a single nucleotide away, making a read error possible. The V call is TRBV2, the J call TRBJ2-2; no clear D. Germline V lookup: CDR1 SNHLY, CDR2 FYNNEI. This CDR3 has 13 residues. The V gene lost 5 bases and the J gene lost 6 bases, with 10 bases spanning the gap. In DNA form, the CDR3 reads TGTGCCAGCAGTTCCCCTAATTCCGGGGAGCTGTTTTTT. This sequence encodes CASSSPNSGELFF.

The rearrangement joins TRBV5-1 to TRBJ2-7; 10 bases line up with TRBD2. Germline lookup yields CDR1 SGHRS and CDR2 YFSETQ. The CDR3 is 14 amino acids. J gave up 1 base and V 6 bases, and 4 bases lay outside the gene matches. The CDR3 bases are TGCGCCAGCAAACGGACTAGCGGATCCTACGAGCAGTACTTC. Its protein product is CASKRTSGSYEQYF.

With regard to this clonotype: This may be a read error: a much more frequent sequence differs by one nucleotide. This rearrangement joins TRBV11-3 to TRBJ2-5, with D perhaps matching TRBD1 (5 bases). In germline, CDR1 is SGHNT, CDR2 YENEEA. The CDR3 runs 12 residues. The CDR3: CASSTNDKGLNF. CDR3 DNA sequence: TGTGCCAGCAGCACCAACGACAAGGGGCTAAACTTC.

This chain uses TRBV6-1 with TRBJ2-7, with D possibly being TRBD1 or TRBD2 (5 bases each). Germline V gives CDR1 MNHNS, CDR2 SASEGT. The CDR3 length is 14 residues. V was pared by 6 bases and J by 0 bases, with 12 bases between. The CDR3 region is CASRRGDGSYEQYF. The CDR3 bases are TGTGCCAGCAGACGAGGGGACGGCTCCTACGAGCAGTACTTC.

The count of this clonotype is one. The J gene is TRBJ2-7, the V gene TRBV18, with TRBD1 matching over 12 bases. CDR3 length: 15 residues. Germline V gene lookup returns CDR1 KGHSH and CDR2 LQKENI. Trimming took 3 bases from V and 7 from J; bases not matched to a gene: 7. The CDR3, as DNA: TGTGCCAGCTCACCTCCGGGACAGGGGGCGCAAGAGCAGTACTTC. Amino acids: CASSPPGQGAQEQYF.

Many counts were recorded for this clonotype. The chain recombines TRBV27 with TRBJ1-1, with unresolved D. Germline V gives CDR1 MNHEY, CDR2 SMNVEV (reference sequence). V was trimmed by 4 bases and J by 0 bases, leaving 9 bases between them. CDR3 length: 14 residues. The DNA for the CDR3 is TGTGCCAGCAGTTACGTTCCTTTGAACACTGAAGCTTTCTTT. It encodes CASSYVPLNTEAFF.

This clonotype came up a few times. This sequence joins TRBV7-2 and TRBJ1-4; TRBD1 aligns across 9 bases. In germline, CDR1 is SGHTA, CDR2 FQGNSA. V was pared by 5 bases and J by 4 bases, with 14 bases of the junction left unmatched. The CDR3 is 18 residues long. CDR3 loop: CASSPTSGTGRRNEKLFF. In DNA form, the CDR3 reads TGTGCCAGCAGCCCGACCTCCGGGACAGGGAGGCGTAATGAAAAACTGTTTTTT.

Only a few counts were recorded for this clonotype. The chain recombines TRBV7-9 with TRBJ2-7; 7 nucleotides match TRBD1. The germline V gene encodes CDR1 SEHNR and CDR2 FQNEAQ (reference sequence). V gave up 1 base and J gave up 6 bases; unmatched junction bases: 0. The CDR3 loop spans 12 amino acids. CDR3 in amino acids: CASSLEGAEQYF. The CDR3 DNA is TGTGCCAGCAGCTTAGAGGGGGCCGAGCAGTACTTC.

This clonotype was seen many times. The CDR3 sequence is CASRDDRHSVGYTF. CDR3 sequence (DNA): TGTGCCAGTAGGGATGACAGACACTCCGTTGGCTACACCTTC. The chain combines TRBV19 with TRBJ1-2, with a tentative D call TRBD1 (5 bases). From germline, CDR1 is LNHDA and CDR2 SQIVND (reference sequence). The CDR3 loop spans 14 amino acids. The V and J ends lost 6 bases and 7 bases respectively, with 18 bases between them.

The rearrangement links TRBV9 to TRBJ1-2; TRBD1 might be the D (5 bases). Trimming removed 4 bases from V and 3 bases from J, with 19 bases in between. The V gene's germline CDR1 is SGDLS and CDR2 YYNGEE. The CDR3 has 16 residues. The CDR3 nucleotides are TGTGCCAGCAGCCCCGCTTTACGAGGGGCGGACTATGGCTACACCTTC. Amino acid sequence: CASSPALRGADYGYTF.

V usage is TRBV27 and J usage is TRBJ1-5, with TRBD1 as a possible D gene (5 bases). CDR1 is MNHEY and CDR2 is SMNVEV in the germline V gene (reference sequence). Trimming removed 7 bases at V and 0 bases at J, with 10 bases between. The CDR3 covers 14 residues. CDR3 amino acids: CASKGPYSNQPQHF. The CDR3 DNA is TGTGCCAGCAAGGGGCCATATAGCAATCAGCCCCAGCATTTT.

With regard to this clonotype: The junction differs from germline at one of its ends, possibly a read error. The rearrangement links TRBV25-1 to TRBJ1-2; 12 bases are a match to TRBD1. The V gene's germline CDR1 is MGHDK and CDR2 SYGVNS. The CDR3 covers 14 residues. CDR3 protein: CASSDAGQGAGCTF. CDR3 coding DNA: TGTGCCAGCAGTGATGCGGGACAGGGGGCTGGCTGCACCTTC.